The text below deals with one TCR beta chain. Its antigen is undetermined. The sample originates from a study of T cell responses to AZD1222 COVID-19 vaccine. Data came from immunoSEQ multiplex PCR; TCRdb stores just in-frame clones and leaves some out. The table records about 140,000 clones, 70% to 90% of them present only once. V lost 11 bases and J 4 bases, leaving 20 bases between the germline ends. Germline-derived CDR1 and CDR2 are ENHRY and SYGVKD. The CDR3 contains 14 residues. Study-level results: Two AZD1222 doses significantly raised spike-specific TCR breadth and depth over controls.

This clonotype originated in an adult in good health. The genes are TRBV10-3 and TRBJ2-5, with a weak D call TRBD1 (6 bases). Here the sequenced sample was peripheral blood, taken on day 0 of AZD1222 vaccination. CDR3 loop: CASRDDRTGETQYF. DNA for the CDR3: TGTGCCTCCCGCGACGACAGGACGGGAGAGACCCAGTACTTC.